The clone carrying this T cell receptor beta chain occurred a few times. A read error may be the cause here, since a much bigger clone is one base away. The same CDR3 is also encoded by other DNA sequences in this sample. These data belong to a study of beta chain features in type 1 diabetes. Across the whole study: Sorted cells, roughly 98,000,000 in number, were examined across all samples.

Of the isolated RNA, all was reverse transcribed, and so the sequenced material was expressed TCRB transcripts. Data came from immunoSEQ multiplex PCR; TCRdb stores just in-frame clones and leaves some out. This sample carries about 290,000 clones, around 7.8% of them seen once, and the ten largest clones take approximately 0.99%. The CDR3 is 13 amino acids. Trimming removed 2 bases at V and 3 bases at J, with 7 bases between. The germline CDR1 and CDR2 sequences are SGHTA and FQGTGA. The sequenced sample was central memory CD4+ T cells from blood. This clonotype originated in a woman aged 18-29 years in good health. The V call is TRBV7-3, the J call TRBJ2-5; D might be TRBD2 (6 bases). This CDR3 reads CASSLRREETQYF. The CDR3 region has the DNA TGTGCCAGCAGCTTACGGAGGGAAGAGACCCAGTACTTC.